The T cell receptor beta chain under discussion was sequenced for a study of T cell repertoires in cytomegalovirus infection. Across the whole study: CMV infection together with matching HLA type was indicated by public TCR beta signatures.

Points on this clonotype: Its matching antigen is unknown.

TCRdb independently ran MiXCR on the reads; one entry per CDR3 protein. The repertoire holds around 290,000 distinct CDR3 sequences, roughly 24% seen once, with approximately 14% in the top ten. Study findings and constraints: The ex vivo response showed dominance by HLA-C-restricted CMV-specific TCR beta clonotypes. Cumulative public TCR beta family frequency identified CMV carriers with the relevant HLA.

In germline, CDR1 is MNHNS, CDR2 SASEGT. The CDR3 is made up of 15 amino acids. The V and J ends lost 5 bases and 0 bases respectively, with 11 bases between them. This TCR was sampled from a human donor in good health (CMV status not recorded). Some clones in this sample may be carry-over from other donors' samples. The sequenced sample consisted of PBMCs. The chain has TRBV6-1 and TRBJ2-1; no firm D call. The CDR3 nucleotides are TGTGCCAGCAGTCCTCAATCCAGCTCCTACAATGAGCAGTTCTTC. Its protein product is CASSPQSSSYNEQFF.